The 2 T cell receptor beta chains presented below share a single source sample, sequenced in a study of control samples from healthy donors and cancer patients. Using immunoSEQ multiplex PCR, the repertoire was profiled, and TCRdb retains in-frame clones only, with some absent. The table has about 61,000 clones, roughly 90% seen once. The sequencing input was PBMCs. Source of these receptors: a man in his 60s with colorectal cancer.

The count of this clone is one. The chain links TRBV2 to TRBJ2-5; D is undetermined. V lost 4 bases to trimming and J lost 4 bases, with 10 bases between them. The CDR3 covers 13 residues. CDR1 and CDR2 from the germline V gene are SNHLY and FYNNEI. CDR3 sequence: CASSGTTRETQYF. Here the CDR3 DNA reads TGTGCCAGCAGTGGGACGACGCGAGAGACCCAGTACTTC.

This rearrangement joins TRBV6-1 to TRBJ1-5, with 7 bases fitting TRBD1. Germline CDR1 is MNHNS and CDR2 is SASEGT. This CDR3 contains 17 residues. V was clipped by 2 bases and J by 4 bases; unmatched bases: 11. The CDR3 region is CASSERSRAGGNQPQHF. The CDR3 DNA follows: TGTGCCAGCAGTGAACGTTCTAGGGCAGGGGGAAATCAGCCCCAGCATTTT.